These T cell receptor beta chains were read from a single sample in a study of shared clonotypes between healthy human individuals. The repertoire was sequenced with immunoSEQ multiplex PCR; TCRdb's copy has only in-frame clones and lacks some. The profile shows roughly 2.2 million clones, about 92% of them singletons. The sample was naive CD4+ T cells from PBMCs. These receptors were collected from a man between 18 and 35 years old in good health. Some clones in this sample may be carry-over from other donors' samples. Each CDR3 is given with its conserved first and last residue. The D gene is left open where the match is weak. Some rows have no size entry. The others give once, few or many, or a class for an expanded clone.

CDR3: CASSLAGGGSNEQFF
DNA: TGTGCCAGCAGCTTGGCCGGCGGGGGTAGCAATGAGCAGTTCTTC
size: .
V: TRBV5-4
J: TRBJ2-1
D: TRBD2

CDR3: CASSRDRDSTTNEKLFF
DNA: TGTGCCAGTAGTAGAGACAGGGATTCTACAACTAATGAAAAACTGTTTTTT
size: .
V: TRBV19
J: TRBJ1-4
D: TRBD1

CDR3: CASSLREQFF
DNA: TGTGCCAGCAGTTTACGCGAGCAGTTCTTC
size: .
V: TRBV28
J: TRBJ2-1
D: .

CDR3: CASSFGDRRWAFF
DNA: TGTGCCAGCAGCTTCGGTGACCGACGGTGGGCTTTCTTT
size: .
V: TRBV7-9
J: TRBJ1-1
D: .

CDR3: CASSQEYSYTGELFF
DNA: TGCGCCAGCAGCCAAGAGTACAGTTACACCGGGGAGCTGTTTTTT
size: .
V: TRBV4-1
J: TRBJ2-2
D: .

CDR3: CASSFTGLDGYTF
DNA: TGTGCCAGCAGCTTCACCGGTTTGGATGGCTACACCTTC
size: once
V: TRBV5-5
J: TRBJ1-2
D: .

CDR3: CASSLEQGPSYEQYF
DNA: TGTGCCAGCAGCTTAGAGCAGGGTCCCTCCTACGAGCAGTACTTC
size: .
V: TRBV7-7
J: TRBJ2-7
D: .

CDR3: CASRLLSGTVPSTQYF
DNA: TGTGCCAGCAGGTTACTAAGTGGGACCGTGCCATCGACCCAGTACTTC
size: .
V: TRBV11-1
J: TRBJ2-5
D: .

CDR3: CASSSLSYEQYF
DNA: TGTGCCAGCAGTTCTTTATCCTACGAGCAGTACTTC
size: .
V: TRBV7-2
J: TRBJ2-7
D: .

CDR3: CASSLKSRTTYEQYF
DNA: TGTGCCAGCAGCTTGAAAAGTCGAACTACCTACGAGCAGTACTTC
size: .
V: TRBV5-4
J: TRBJ2-7
D: .

CDR3: CASRGGTGNNQPQHF
DNA: TGTGCCAGCAGGGGGGGGACAGGGAACAATCAGCCCCAGCATTTT
size: .
V: TRBV6-1
J: TRBJ1-5
D: TRBD1

CDR3: CSVEFFAGANVLTF
DNA: TGCAGCGTTGAATTTTTTGCTGGGGCCAACGTCCTGACTTTC
size: .
V: TRBV29-1
J: TRBJ2-6
D: .

CDR3: CASSRTGSTDTQYF
DNA: TGTGCCAGCAGCAGGACAGGTAGCACAGATACGCAGTATTTT
size: .
V: TRBV7-6
J: TRBJ2-3
D: TRBD1

CDR3: CSVEDREQFF
DNA: TGCAGCGTTGAAGATCGTGAGCAGTTCTTC
size: .
V: TRBV29-1
J: TRBJ2-1
D: .

CDR3: CASSRLDEADTQYF
DNA: TGCGCCAGCAGCCGACTGGATGAGGCAGATACGCAGTATTTT
size: .
V: TRBV5-1
J: TRBJ2-3
D: .

CDR3: CASSEKLRTSGYEQYF
DNA: TGTGCCAGCAGTGAAAAACTGAGGACTAGTGGTTACGAGCAGTACTTC
size: .
V: TRBV6-1
J: TRBJ2-7
D: TRBD2

CDR3: CASSSSPTGSTQETQYF
DNA: TGCGCCAGCAGCTCAAGTCCTACGGGCTCCACCCAGGAGACCCAGTACTTC
size: .
V: TRBV5-1
J: TRBJ2-5
D: .

CDR3: CASRPRVGAGNTIYF
DNA: TGTGCCAGCAGACCCAGGGTGGGGGCTGGAAACACCATATATTTT
size: .
V: TRBV6-1
J: TRBJ1-3
D: .

CDR3: CASSHAGTGGTGELFF
DNA: TGTGCCAGCAGTCACGCCGGGACAGGGGGCACCGGGGAGCTGTTTTTT
size: .
V: TRBV27
J: TRBJ2-2
D: TRBD1

CDR3: CAISESGLAGTNYNEQFF
DNA: TGTGCCATCAGTGAGTCGGGACTAGCGGGAACAAACTACAATGAGCAGTTCTTC
size: .
V: TRBV10-3
J: TRBJ2-1
D: TRBD2

CDR3: CASSLDGVQPQHF
DNA: TGTGCCAGCAGTTTAGACGGGGTTCAGCCCCAGCATTTT
size: .
V: TRBV27
J: TRBJ1-5
D: .

CDR3: CASTPRDRYQPQHF
DNA: TGTGCCAGCACCCCCCGGGATCGGTATCAGCCCCAGCATTTT
size: .
V: TRBV28
J: TRBJ1-5
D: .

CDR3: CASSLYTPYSYEQYF
DNA: TGTGCCAGCAGTTTATACACCCCCTACTCCTACGAGCAGTACTTC
size: .
V: TRBV27
J: TRBJ2-7
D: .

CDR3: CATQRLTNTGELFF
DNA: TGTGCCACCCAGCGGCTGACCAACACCGGGGAGCTGTTTTTT
size: .
V: TRBV6-1
J: TRBJ2-2
D: .

CDR3: CASSQDSGLTNEKLFF
DNA: TGTGCCAGCAGCCAAGACAGCGGGCTAACTAATGAAAAACTGTTTTTT
size: once
V: TRBV4-2
J: TRBJ1-4
D: .

CDR3: CASGGQTPEAFF
DNA: TGTGCCAGCGGGGGACAGACCCCTGAAGCTTTCTTT
size: .
V: TRBV2
J: TRBJ1-1
D: TRBD1

CDR3: CASSYPRHVSSYEQYF
DNA: TGTGCCAGCAGCTACCCCCGGCACGTCAGCTCCTACGAGCAGTACTTC
size: .
V: TRBV7-9
J: TRBJ2-7
D: .

CDR3: CASLLAYSYNEQFF
DNA: TGTGCCAGCTTACTAGCGTACTCCTACAATGAGCAGTTCTTC
size: .
V: TRBV6-1
J: TRBJ2-1
D: TRBD2

CDR3: CASSEASGTKLFF
DNA: TGTGCCAGCAGTGAAGCTTCCGGGACAAAACTGTTTTTT
size: .
V: TRBV6-1
J: TRBJ1-4
D: .

CDR3: CASSLESGMNTEAFF
DNA: TGTGCCAGCAGCTTGGAGTCGGGGATGAACACTGAAGCTTTCTTT
size: .
V: TRBV5-4
J: TRBJ1-1
D: .

CDR3: CASSTSGGSWYEQYF
DNA: TGTGCCAGCAGCACTTCGGGGGGGAGCTGGTACGAGCAGTACTTC
size: .
V: TRBV9
J: TRBJ2-7
D: TRBD2

CDR3: CASNGGRNQPQHF
DNA: TGTGCCAGCAATGGTGGCAGAAATCAGCCCCAGCATTTT
size: .
V: TRBV28
J: TRBJ1-5
D: .

CDR3: CATTGRGQGAKLFF
DNA: TGTGCCACCACCGGCCGGGGACAGGGGGCTAAACTGTTTTTT
size: .
V: TRBV2
J: TRBJ1-4
D: TRBD1

CDR3: CASNTPGLAYEQYF
DNA: TGTGCCAGCAACACTCCGGGACTAGCCTACGAGCAGTACTTC
size: .
V: TRBV28
J: TRBJ2-7
D: TRBD2

CDR3: CASSLARESYGYTF
DNA: TGTGCCAGCAGCTTGGCGCGAGAGAGCTATGGCTACACCTTC
size: .
V: TRBV5-4
J: TRBJ1-2
D: .

CDR3: CASSQHFLESLADTQYF
DNA: TGTGCCAGCAGCCAACATTTCTTAGAGTCCCTGGCAGATACGCAGTATTTT
size: .
V: TRBV9
J: TRBJ2-3
D: .

CDR3: CASTIAGGPGEWYF
DNA: TGTGCCAGCACGATTGCGGGAGGGCCAGGAGAATGGTATTTT
size: .
V: TRBV6-1
J: TRBJ2-3
D: TRBD2

CDR3: CASSQDIRTGIGNTIYF
DNA: TGCGCCAGCAGCCAAGATATAAGGACAGGGATCGGAAACACCATATATTTT
size: .
V: TRBV4-3
J: TRBJ1-3
D: TRBD1

CDR3: CASSPPLDHMGYTF
DNA: TGTGCCAGCTCACCACCTCTCGACCATATGGGCTACACCTTC
size: .
V: TRBV18
J: TRBJ1-2
D: .

CDR3: CASSEGGFNEKLFF
DNA: TGTGCCAGCAGTGAAGGGGGATTCAATGAAAAACTGTTTTTT
size: .
V: TRBV25-1
J: TRBJ1-4
D: .

CDR3: CASSQPRTGKTEAFF
DNA: TGCGCCAGCAGCCAGCCAAGGACAGGGAAGACTGAAGCTTTCTTT
size: .
V: TRBV4-1
J: TRBJ1-1
D: TRBD1

CDR3: CASRFWNSDTEAFF
DNA: TGTGCCAGCAGATTCTGGAATTCTGACACTGAAGCTTTCTTT
size: .
V: TRBV6-5
J: TRBJ1-1
D: .

CDR3: CASSEALGPGELFF
DNA: TGTGCCAGCAGTGAAGCTTTGGGTCCCGGGGAGCTGTTTTTT
size: .
V: TRBV6-1
J: TRBJ2-2
D: .

CDR3: CASSPLAGGYNEQFF
DNA: TGTGCCAGCAGCCCGCTAGCGGGAGGGTACAATGAGCAGTTCTTC
size: once
V: TRBV11-2
J: TRBJ2-1
D: TRBD2

CDR3: CASTQDEKLFF
DNA: TGTGCCAGCACCCAAGATGAAAAACTGTTTTTT
size: few
V: TRBV28
J: TRBJ1-4
D: .

CDR3: CASSLFLPNEKLFF
DNA: TGCGCCAGCAGCTTATTTCTGCCTAATGAAAAACTGTTTTTT
size: .
V: TRBV5-1
J: TRBJ1-4
D: .

CDR3: CASSVGGSVQPQHF
DNA: TGTGCCAGCAGCGTAGGGGGGTCGGTTCAGCCCCAGCATTTT
size: .
V: TRBV9
J: TRBJ1-5
D: .

CDR3: CASRLRQTSYGYTF
DNA: TGTGCCAGCAGGCTCCGACAGACCTCCTATGGCTACACCTTC
size: .
V: TRBV28
J: TRBJ1-2
D: .

CDR3: CASSLREIYGYTF
DNA: TGTGCCAGCAGCTTGAGGGAAATCTATGGCTACACCTTC
size: .
V: TRBV5-4
J: TRBJ1-2
D: .